Sequencing of this TCR beta chain was carried out in a study of T cells in Graves' hyperthyroidism and ophthalmopathy (dated by TCRdb to about 2019). Study-level background: Peripheral blood samples were taken at initial diagnosis, before any treatment was given. The roughly 94 discovery patients were randomly split 7:3 into training and test sets. Prospective prediction of ophthalmopathy was tested in an independent validation cohort consisting of some 19 hyperthyroidism patients and some 16 patients who later progressed to ophthalmopathy. After blood sampling, hyperthyroidism patients were treated with methimazole at a starting dose of 30 mg daily, and ophthalmopathy patients were treated with high-dose intravenous methylprednisolone. TCR Vbeta CDR3 sequencing of 120 to 150 peripheral blood samples (43 ophthalmopathy, 75 hyperthyroidism and roughly 17 progressor patients) is reported in the paper. A discovery cohort of approximately 97 patients, roughly 45 with Graves' ophthalmopathy and about 58 with stable Graves' hyperthyroidism, was used to find distinguishing TCR V-J signatures. In about 6 Graves' hyperthyroidism patients, the study also compared T-cell repertoires from thyroid tissue with T-cell repertoires from blood. General study outcomes and caveats: In cross-validation, a model built on a 13 V-J signature told ophthalmopathy apart from stable hyperthyroidism with 87.88% sensitivity and roughly 83% specificity, and in testing the same model reached 80%/75%. No statistical method was used to fix the sample size in advance, and group allocation was not hidden from the investigators. In validation, the model predicted progression to ophthalmopathy a median of approximately 6.6 months before onset, with 70% to 71% sensitivity and roughly 79% specificity. Most expanded thyroid clonotypes (frequency above 0.001) were also found in blood, which suggests that blood repertoires may mirror thyroid immune responses.

Graves' hyperthyroidism was defined as stable when no progression to ophthalmopathy occurred over 18 months of follow-up. The hyperthyroidism patients were between 18 and 65 years old and newly diagnosed, with a disease duration of less than 2 months. Any patient with an uncontrolled infection, another autoimmune disease, pregnancy or lactation was excluded. Diagnoses were established on the basis of clinical symptoms, serum thyroxine and TRAb, thyroid ultrasound, and orbital computed tomography. PBMCs were separated from roughly 9.6 ml of fresh peripheral blood using Ficoll-Paque density gradient centrifugation. Trizol reagent was used to extract total RNA, and RNA quality was then checked on an Agilent 2100 Bioanalyzer. In this sample, this clonotype turned up a few times. This clone's antigen is unknown. No clone much larger than this one lies a single base away; base qualities are absent. CDR1 and CDR2, per the germline V gene, are MNHEY and SVGEGT. The CDR3 contains 14 residues, cysteine and phenylalanine counted. Kept here is only the CDR3 DNA, which spans 42 bases and is read in frame from base 1. From V the trimming removes 4 bases and from J it removes 7 bases, while the gene matches leave 7 bases of the junction unaccounted for.

The TCR beta CDR3 regions were amplified from RNA transcripts. A first-round RT-PCR of the TCR CDR3 used the HTBI primer set with the Qiagen OneStep RT-PCR kit. Libraries were constructed in a second round of multiplex PCR, after which size selection and purification were performed. Sequencing of the libraries was done on an Illumina HiSeq2000 using paired-end 100 bp reads. The authors processed their data as follows. SOAPnuke was used to process the raw data, with reads discarded if the reads contained adapters or uncalled bases, had a mean Phred below 15, or lacked an exact constant-primer or identifier match. High-quality paired reads were merged with COPE v1.2.5, and unique nucleotide sequences were defined as clonotypes. MiTCR v1.1 was used to align the clonotypes against IMGT TRBV, TRBD and TRBJ reference segments. The analysis was restricted to V-J combinations with a frequency above 0.0001, which together covered just over 98% of the repertoires. The TCS score was defined as F50 (clonal expansion) divided by E x V (chaos), with BLOSUM62-based TCRdist calculated between CDR3 peptides within each V-J. Welch's t-statistics and random forest reduced 514 V-J features to around 14, which were used in a naive Bayes classifier (R e1071). The public reads were reanalyzed by TCRdb: fastp trimming at Q25, MiXCR alignment, in-frame beta chains only. Identical CDR3 protein sequences are pooled into one entry, listed with their most common genes and DNA. TCRdb's processing, not the study's, gives the V and J calls here. Within this sample are 600,000 to 900,000 distinct CDR3 sequences, with about 15% of them counted one time only. The top ten clones comprise approximately 8.4% of the sample.

This clonotype originated in a man between 18 and 35 years old with Graves' hyperthyroidism. The sequence joins TRBV6-2 or TRBV6-3 to TRBJ1-5; TRBD1 agrees with 7 junctional bases. Sequenced input: blood. The CDR3 reads CASSSDRVQQPQHF. The nucleotide sequence reads as follows: TGTGCCAGCAGTTCAGACAGGGTACAGCAGCCCCAGCATTTT.